This TCR beta chain is from a study of metastatic and nonmetastatic thyroid tumors (dated by TCRdb to about 2020). Context from the whole study: The researchers compared repertoires between peripheral blood samples and tumor or nodule tissue samples from patients with malignant or benign thyroid disease. What the authors observed across the whole study: In both blood and tumor samples, TCR beta diversity was reported to be significantly higher in malignant tumors than in benign nodules.

This clone was detected ten times or more. The target of this receptor is not known. No clone much larger than this one lies a single base away; base qualities are absent. No patient had received any treatment before thyroid surgery. Using T-cell receptor beta sequencing, the study looked back at clinical samples from patients collected from the early 2010s to the late 2010s. Germline trimming: 5 bases from V, 9 bases from J; junction bases outside gene matches: 14. There are 16 amino acids in the CDR3, from cysteine to phenylalanine inclusive. Of all the DNA, just the CDR3 is kept, 48 bases in frame from base 1. The germline V gene (reference sequence) provides CDR1 LNHDA and CDR2 SQIVND. To prepare the library, PCR was applied. The data were produced on an Illumina HiSeq 4000. High-throughput sequencing was used to profile the CDR3 region of the TCR beta-chain in every patient. From the authors' description of their analysis: CDR3 differences across clinicopathological groups were used to build a classifier for discriminating distant-metastatic papillary thyroid cancer patients. The Shannon index was used to assess repertoire diversity, and the Morisita-Horn index was used to assess tumor-blood repertoire similarity. Through fastp at Q25 and MiXCR, TCRdb rebuilt clones from the public reads, retaining in-frame beta chains. The V and J calls and clone size are TCRdb's, not the authors'. This sample comprises over 45,000 clones, 20% to 25% of them detected only once. More than 3% of the sample is held by the ten biggest clonotypes.

The source material was blood. The clonotype originates from a male donor with papillary thyroid cancer or a benign thyroid nodule (not recorded which). Some clones in this sample may be carry-over from other donors' samples. The sequence is built from TRBV19 and TRBJ2-7; 12 bases in the junction line up with TRBD2. This receptor carries the CDR3 CASSPQPGLAGFRQYF. The sequence in DNA is TGTGCCAGTAGTCCCCAACCCGGACTAGCGGGATTTAGGCAGTACTTC.